This T cell receptor beta chain appears in the sequencing data of a study of T cell responses to AZD1222 COVID-19 vaccine. Clones were sequenced by immunoSEQ multiplex PCR, and TCRdb holds only the in-frame ones, with some missing. The sample includes some 84,000 clones, approximately 90% of them seen just once. Between the trimmed V and J ends, which lost 5 bases and 6 bases, there was a span of 10 bases. The CDR3 contains 12 residues. In regard to this clone: Its antigen remains unknown.

The study, taken as a whole, reports: Two AZD1222 doses significantly raised spike-specific TCR breadth and depth over controls. Most donors were white British, females outnumbered males, and clonal diversity was possibly underestimated. Spike was spanned by vaccine-associated CD4 TCRs, with dominance at 160-218 and 743-854.

The material sequenced was peripheral blood, taken 28 days after the second AZD1222 dose. The receptor was derived from an adult who received the AZD1222 COVID-19 vaccine. This rearrangement joins TRBV12-3 or TRBV12-4 to TRBJ1-2, with D unresolved. CDR3 sequence (DNA): TGTGCCAGCAGTAGACATGGGGATGGCTACACCTTC. It encodes CASSRHGDGYTF.